This T cell receptor beta chain emerged from a study of blood T cell repertoires in COVID-19. CDR1 SEHNR and CDR2 FQNEAQ come from the germline V gene (reference sequence). Trimming removed 5 bases from V and 0 bases from J, with 13 bases in between. The CDR3 consists of 16 residues. Measured with immunoSEQ multiplex PCR; TCRdb has only the in-frame clones, and not every one. The repertoire has hundreds of thousands of clones, over 80% of them found once; the top ten carry 2.5% to 3%. This sequence was found in a woman in her 30s with acute COVID-19. The genes are TRBV7-9 and TRBJ1-4, with D maybe TRBD1 (6 bases). The material sequenced was PBMCs or T cells enriched from blood (not recorded which). Here the CDR3 reads CASSPADSATNEKLFF. The CDR3 DNA sequence: TGTGCCAGCAGCCCGGCGGACAGTGCAACTAATGAAAAACTGTTTTTT.